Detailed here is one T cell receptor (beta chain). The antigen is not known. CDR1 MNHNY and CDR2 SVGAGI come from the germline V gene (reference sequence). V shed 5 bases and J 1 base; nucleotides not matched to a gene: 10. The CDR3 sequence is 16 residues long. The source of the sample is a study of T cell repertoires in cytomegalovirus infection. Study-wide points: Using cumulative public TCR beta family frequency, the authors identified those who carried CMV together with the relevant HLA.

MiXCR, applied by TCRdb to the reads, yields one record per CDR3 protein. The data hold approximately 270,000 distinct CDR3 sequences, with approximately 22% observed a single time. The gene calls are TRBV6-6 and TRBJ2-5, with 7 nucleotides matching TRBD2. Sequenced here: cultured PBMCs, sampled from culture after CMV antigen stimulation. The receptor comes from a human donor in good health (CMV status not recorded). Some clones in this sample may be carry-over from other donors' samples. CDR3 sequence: CASSQLAPRFQETQYF. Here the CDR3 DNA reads TGTGCCAGCAGTCAACTAGCGCCCCGGTTCCAAGAGACCCAGTACTTC.